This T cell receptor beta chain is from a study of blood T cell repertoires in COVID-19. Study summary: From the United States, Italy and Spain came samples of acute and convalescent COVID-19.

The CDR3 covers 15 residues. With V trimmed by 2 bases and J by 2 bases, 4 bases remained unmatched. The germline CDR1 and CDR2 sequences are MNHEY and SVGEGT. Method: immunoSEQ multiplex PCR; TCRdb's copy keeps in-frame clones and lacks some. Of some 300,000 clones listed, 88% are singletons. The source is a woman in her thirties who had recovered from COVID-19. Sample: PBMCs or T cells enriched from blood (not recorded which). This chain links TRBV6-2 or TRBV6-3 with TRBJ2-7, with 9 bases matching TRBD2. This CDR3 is CASSYRVAGAYEQYF. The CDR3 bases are TGTGCCAGCAGTTACAGGGTAGCGGGAGCCTACGAGCAGTACTTC.